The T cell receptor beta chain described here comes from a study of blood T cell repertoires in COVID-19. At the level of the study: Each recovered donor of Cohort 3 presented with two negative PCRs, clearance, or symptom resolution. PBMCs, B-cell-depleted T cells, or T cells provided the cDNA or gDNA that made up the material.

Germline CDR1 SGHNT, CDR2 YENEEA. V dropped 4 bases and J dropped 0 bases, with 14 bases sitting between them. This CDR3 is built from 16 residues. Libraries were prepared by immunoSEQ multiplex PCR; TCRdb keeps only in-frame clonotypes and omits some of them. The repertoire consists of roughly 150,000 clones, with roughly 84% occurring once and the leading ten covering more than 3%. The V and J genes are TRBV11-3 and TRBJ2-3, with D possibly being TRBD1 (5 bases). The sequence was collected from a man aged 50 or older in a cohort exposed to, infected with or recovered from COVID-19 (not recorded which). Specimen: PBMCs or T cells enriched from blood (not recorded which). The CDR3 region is CASSSGQATSTDTQYF. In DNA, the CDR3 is TGTGCCAGCAGCTCAGGACAAGCTACTAGCACAGATACGCAGTATTTT.